Given below is one TCR beta chain in context. This record comes from a study of blood T cell repertoires in COVID-19. Germline CDR1 reads SGHRS; CDR2 reads YFSETQ. This CDR3 has 15 residues. The V gene lost 1 base and the J gene lost 2 bases, with 10 bases spanning the gap. This table comes from immunoSEQ multiplex PCR, and its TCRdb copy is limited to in-frame clones, with some not included. There are 190,000 or so clones in the sample; around 85% occur only once, and about 17% lies in the top ten. The TCR sequence derives from a man aged 35-49 years who had recovered from COVID-19. The chain employs TRBV5-1 and TRBJ2-1; the D gene is possibly TRBD2 (6 bases). The sample was PBMCs or T cells enriched from blood (not recorded which). The CDR3: CASSLPGGPYNEQFF. In nucleotides, the CDR3 is TGCGCCAGCAGCTTGCCCGGGGGTCCCTACAATGAGCAGTTCTTC.